This TCR beta chain was recovered during a study of T cell repertoires in cytomegalovirus infection. As for the study in general: Matching HLA type and CMV infection were both indicated by public TCR beta signatures. Study findings and constraints: Identification of carriers of CMV plus the relevant HLA was achieved through cumulative public TCR beta family frequency. Dominating the ex vivo response were TCR beta clonotypes that were CMV-specific and HLA-C-restricted.

Comments on this clonotype: Antigen specificity is unknown.

The CDR3 has 14 amino acids. V lost 6 bases and J lost 3, with 12 bases in between. Germline lookup yields CDR1 MDHEN and CDR2 SYDVKM. TCRdb passed the reads through MiXCR, listing each CDR3 protein once. The table lists about 470,000 distinct CDR3 sequences, about 39% of them singletons. This TCR was sampled from a human donor in good health (CMV status not recorded). Some clones in this sample may be carry-over from other donors' samples. The chain employs TRBV28 and TRBJ1-5; no definite D call. The input for sequencing was cultured PBMCs, taken from culture after CMV antigen stimulation. The CDR3 region is CASSPETDNQPQHF. The CDR3 nucleotides are TGTGCCAGCAGCCCAGAGACGGACAATCAGCCCCAGCATTTT.